This record concerns one T cell receptor (beta chain) sequence. Only a few counts were recorded for this clone. The antigen it binds to is not known. The sample holds no much larger clone one base away, and base qualities are not on file. Other DNA sequences in the sample encode the same CDR3. Donors were healthy HIV-negative adults with no recently reported acute infections or vaccinations. Every donor was a Caucasian adult residing in Nashville, Tennessee, USA. In the unsorted samples, approximately 85 million PBMCs were counted, and genomic DNA was extracted using the QIAamp DNA Blood Mini kit. Blood was obtained by leukapheresis, after which PBMCs were separated by Ficoll-Histopaque density gradient centrifugation and cryopreserved in liquid nitrogen vapor phase. Using the deep immunoSEQ assay, multiplex PCR amplified TCR CDR3 regions from genomic DNA. Extracted genomic DNA from each cell subset was distributed evenly across all wells of several immunoSEQ 96-well plates, and each plate was treated as a replicate. For unsorted PBMC, roughly 0.3 ug of genomic DNA, equivalent to about 30,000 T cell genomes, went into each replicate PCR. Ten immunoSEQ deep assay plates were used to sequence the unsorted PBMC genomic DNA. Purified libraries were measured with a Qubit 3.0 fluorometer, size-checked on a Bioanalyzer 2100, and measured again with the KAPA Library Quantification kit. Every immunoSEQ 96-well plate was sequenced on a separate single-read 150-cycle Illumina NextSeq 550 flow cell. Turning to the authors' computational methods: Because only junctional sequences without quality scores were contained in the immunoSEQ output, filtering matching that applied to full-length reads could not be performed. To assign V/J genes and CDR3, sequences were annotated using PyIR, a Python wrapper for IgBLAST v1.9, with IMGT germline references. Any read was removed if the V/J assignment was weak (E-value above 1e-6), the CDR3 was missing, or the read contained stop codons, out-of-frame junctions, or ambiguous translated residues. A V3J clonotype was defined by an identical inferred V gene, J gene, and CDR3 amino acid sequence. To compute the percentage overlap between repertoires, the number of shared unique clonotypes was divided by the size of the smaller repertoire. Richness of each repertoire was evaluated using RTK rarefaction, the Chao1 estimator, and Recon v2.1 estimates of unobserved clonotypes. TCRdb obtained this table from immuneACCESS and retained in-frame rearrangements with V and J assigned. These tables miss some clones; where compared with another copy, unresolved V genes account for less than half of the shortfall, and the remainder is unexplained. V, J and clone size are taken as reported in that table, and D and trimming were inferred from the DNA itself. The sample yields hundreds of thousands of clones; about 79% were counted once. The top ten clonotypes cover 10% to 15% of the sample.

The record originates from a study of shared clonotypes between healthy human individuals (dated by TCRdb to the early 2020s). As for the study more broadly: Three men and a couple of women, aged 18 to 49 years, made up the cohort. To estimate repertoire size and how much clonotype sharing occurs between individuals, the study deeply sequenced the blood TCR repertoires of roughly 5 healthy adults. Libraries were prepared and TCR repertoires were sequenced by different laboratories using diverse techniques, in order to increase sequencing depth and limit assay-specific biases. Each donor's leukapheresis produced roughly between about 0.8 and 8.9 billion PBMCs.

Here is what the overall study found, with its caveats: Pairwise subsampling indicated that sequencing depth was expected to affect the degree of clonotype sharing among donors. Sampling was restricted to blood, and TCR repertoires in tissue are likely to differ from TCR repertoires in blood. Because the study included a small number of donors, the genetic and exposure-history diversity represented was limited.

Sequenced: PBMCs. The sequence derives from a woman between 40 and 55 years old in good health. Some clones in this sample may be carry-over from other donors' samples.

Here is the DNA: TGTGCCAGCAGTCTAAATGTCGCAACAGAACCGTACTTC. Translated, this is CASSLNVATEPYF. Here the chain combines TRBV28 and TRBJ2-5; the D gene is unclear. From a lookup of the germline V gene, CDR1 and CDR2 are MDHEN and SYDVKM. From the cysteine through the phenylalanine, the CDR3 covers 13 amino acids. The entry retains the CDR3 DNA only, 39 bases that are in frame from base 1. Trimming costs V 5 bases and J 13 bases, and their ends lie 20 bases apart.